The entry below describes one TCR beta chain. Its antigen is unknown. The record originates from a study of post-analysis software for immune sequencing data. Study details: Patients had relapsing-remitting, secondary progressive or progressive-relapsing multiple sclerosis; some lacked subtype. Study results and caveats: Comparison of patients with controls showed roughly five TRBV segments more frequent in patients, TRBV5-6, TRBV5-1 and TRBV20-1 among them. F measure grouped same-batch samples tightly together. Patients with multiple sclerosis recorded significantly lower normalized Chao1 diversity than controls, the study found.

Every TCR beta cDNA library bore unique molecular identifiers. Using its own MiXCR run on the PCR reads, TCRdb lists one record per CDR3 protein. The sample gives about half a million distinct CDR3 sequences, less than 40% of which show up once; approximately 6% is in the top ten. This CDR3 spans 17 amino acids. The germline V and J ends were trimmed by 5 bases and 0 bases, with 19 bases remaining between them. CDR1 and CDR2 (germline): SEHNR, FQNEAQ (reference sequence). The chain employs TRBV7-9 and TRBJ1-1; D is undetermined. The sequence came from a girl aged 2-17 years with multiple sclerosis. Sequences were obtained from blood. In nucleotides, the CDR3 is TGTGCCAGCAGCCTCGAAGCTTCCTGGGAAATGAACACTGAAGCTTTCTTT. It translates to CASSLEASWEMNTEAFF.